A selection of T cell receptor beta chains follows, all from one sample in a study of shared clonotypes between healthy human individuals. Method: immunoSEQ multiplex PCR; TCRdb's copy keeps in-frame clones and lacks some. Of 2 million to 2.5 million clones in the sample, 90% to 95% were seen once. The specimen sequenced was naive CD8+ T cells from PBMCs. The receptor set was obtained from a young man in good health. Some clones in this sample may be carry-over from other donors' samples. Each CDR3 is given with its conserved first and last residue. D genes are given only for firm matches. Expanded clones get a size class; other rows say once, few or many, or leave the size out.

-	-	TRBV9	TRBJ2-1	TGTGCCAGCAGCGTAGCGCAGGGGTACAATGAGCAGTTCTTC	CASSVAQGYNEQFF
-	-	TRBV7-6	TRBJ1-1	TGTGCCAGCAGCTTAAGCGCGGAGAACACTGAAGCTTTCTTT	CASSLSAENTEAFF
-	-	TRBV9	TRBJ2-1	TGTGCCAGCAGCGTCACAGTCTACAATGAGCAGTTCTTC	CASSVTVYNEQFF
TRBD1	-	TRBV18	TRBJ2-1	TGTGCCAGCTCACCAAACGGACAGGGAGTCCACAATGAGCAGTTCTTC	CASSPNGQGVHNEQFF
-	-	TRBV19	TRBJ2-7	TGTGCCAGTAGTTCCCGGGACCCAGAATCCTACGAGCAGTACTTC	CASSSRDPESYEQYF
TRBD2	-	TRBV5-6	TRBJ2-1	TGTGCCAGCAGCATCTTTAGCGGGAGGGGAATGGAGTTCTTC	CASSIFSGRGMEFF
TRBD2	-	TRBV6-1	TRBJ2-7	TGTGCCAGCAGTGAGGGACTATATTACGAGCAGTACTTC	CASSEGLYYEQYF
TRBD1	once	TRBV2	TRBJ1-5	TGTGCCAGCAGTTTCCCGTTTGGACAGGGTAATAGCAATCAGCCCCAGCATTTT	CASSFPFGQGNSNQPQHF
TRBD2	-	TRBV11-2	TRBJ2-1	TGTGCCAGCAGCTTATTCGTAAGGACTAGCGGGAACAATGAGCAGTTCTTC	CASSLFVRTSGNNEQFF
TRBD2	-	TRBV11-1	TRBJ2-3	TGTGCCAGCAGCTTGGCTAGCGGGAGCACAGATACGCAGTATTTT	CASSLASGSTDTQYF
-	-	TRBV7-9	TRBJ1-2	TGTGCCAGCAGCTCATTAAAAAGGATTAACTATGGCTACACCTTC	CASSSLKRINYGYTF
TRBD1	-	TRBV13	TRBJ1-1	TGTGCCAGCAGCGTCCGACAGGGGGCCACTGAAGCTTTCTTT	CASSVRQGATEAFF
TRBD2	-	TRBV29-1	TRBJ2-1	TGCAGCGTGGGTAGGGTACGACTAGCGCCAGGGAGTGAGCAGTTCTTC	CSVGRVRLAPGSEQFF
-	-	TRBV27	TRBJ1-2	TGTGCCAGCAGTGACACAGGGAGTGCGGGCTACACCTTC	CASSDTGSAGYTF
-	few	TRBV5-1	TRBJ1-1	TGCGCCAGCAGCCGAGTTGGGACCGGGGTTGAAGCTTTCTTT	CASSRVGTGVEAFF
TRBD1	-	TRBV9	TRBJ1-5	TGTGCCAGCAGCTCCGGACAGGGGGCAGGGCAGCCCCAGCATTTT	CASSSGQGAGQPQHF
TRBD2	-	TRBV9	TRBJ2-7	TGTGCCAGCAGCTTTAGCGGGAGCTCCTACGAGCAGTACTTC	CASSFSGSSYEQYF
-	-	TRBV5-4	TRBJ1-4	TGTGCCAGCAGCTTGGGGGAGGGCGGAAATGAAAAACTGTTTTTT	CASSLGEGGNEKLFF
-	once	TRBV29-1	TRBJ2-3	TGCAGCGTCCGCACAGATACGCAGTATTTT	CSVRTDTQYF
-	-	TRBV6-1	TRBJ2-7	TGTGCCAGCCCGGGACTCCCTAATTACGAGCAGTACTTC	CASPGLPNYEQYF
-	once	TRBV28	TRBJ1-5	TGTGCCAGCAGTTTATTGGGGGTCGAAAATCAGCCCCAGCATTTT	CASSLLGVENQPQHF
TRBD2	-	TRBV9	TRBJ2-3	TGTGCCAGCAGCGTGGGACTAGCGGGAGGTCCAGATACGCAGTATTTT	CASSVGLAGGPDTQYF
-	-	TRBV2	TRBJ2-2	TGTGCCAGCAGTGGCCGTTGGGGGGAGCTGTTTTTT	CASSGRWGELFF
TRBD2	few	TRBV2	TRBJ2-1	TGTGCCAGCAGTGACGGTAGGCTAGCGGGAGAAGAGCAGTTCTTC	CASSDGRLAGEEQFF
TRBD2	-	TRBV4-1	TRBJ2-1	TGCGCCAGCAGCCTGCCCTCCGGGGGGAGGTCCTACAATGAGCAGTTCTTC	CASSLPSGGRSYNEQFF
TRBD1	-	TRBV6-1	TRBJ2-7	TGTGCCAGCAGTGAGCGACAGGGCCCCTACTACGAGCAGTACTTC	CASSERQGPYYEQYF
TRBD1	-	TRBV9	TRBJ2-3	TGTGCCAGCAGCGTAGTGGGACAGGGGGCCGGAGATACGCAGTATTTT	CASSVVGQGAGDTQYF
-	-	TRBV5-1	TRBJ2-2	TGCGCCAGCAGCTTGGTATCTGGCACCGGGGAGCTGTTTTTT	CASSLVSGTGELFF
TRBD1	-	TRBV7-3	TRBJ1-2	TGTGCCAGCAGCTTGGCAGGGGGCTATGGCTACACCTTC	CASSLAGGYGYTF
-	-	TRBV5-1	TRBJ2-1	TGCGCCAGCAGCTTACTCATAGGGGGTAGTTACAATGAGCAGTTCTTC	CASSLLIGGSYNEQFF
TRBD1	-	TRBV9	TRBJ2-3	TGTGCCAGCAGCGTAGAGGGACAGGGGGCAGATACGCAGTATTTT	CASSVEGQGADTQYF
-	-	TRBV29-1	TRBJ2-1	TGCAGCGCGGATTTACTAGCTAACTATGAGCAGTTCTTC	CSADLLANYEQFF
-	-	TRBV11-2	TRBJ2-7	TGTGCCAGCAGCTGGAGTGTAGGATCCTACGAGCAGTACTTC	CASSWSVGSYEQYF
TRBD1	-	TRBV7-8	TRBJ2-6	TGTGCCAGCAGCCTCCTTCGGGGACAGGGGGCGCGAGGGGCCAACGTCCTGACTTTC	CASSLLRGQGARGANVLTF
-	-	TRBV9	TRBJ2-1	TGTGCCAGCAGCCCATTGGGGCTTAATGAGCAGTTCTTC	CASSPLGLNEQFF
TRBD2	-	TRBV13	TRBJ2-1	TGTGCCAGCAGCCCCCCCGGGACTAGCGGAGTATACAATGAGCAGTTCTTC	CASSPPGTSGVYNEQFF
TRBD1	-	TRBV27	TRBJ2-3	TGTGCCAGCAGTCTTCCGGGACAGAGGCAAGATACGCAGTATTTT	CASSLPGQRQDTQYF
TRBD2	-	TRBV28	TRBJ2-7	TGTGCCAGCACGGGGGATGAGCGGCAGGGGACTAGCCTCTTCTACGAGCAGTACTTC	CASTGDERQGTSLFYEQYF
-	-	TRBV6-1	TRBJ1-5	TGTGCCAGCAGTGATGGTCAGGGAAGACAGCCCCAGCATTTT	CASSDGQGRQPQHF
-	-	TRBV6-1	TRBJ2-5	TGTGCCAGCAGTATTGGGCTAGCCCCTGAGACCCAGTACTTC	CASSIGLAPETQYF